This is a list of T cell receptor beta chains from one sample in a study of T cell repertoires in cytomegalovirus infection. Their antigen targets remain unknown. TCRdb reprocessed the reads with MiXCR, giving one entry per CDR3 protein. The sample has 100,000 to 120,000 distinct CDR3 sequences, 30% to 35% seen once. The source was CD8+ T cells from cultured PBMCs, collected from culture after CMV antigen stimulation. Receptors originate from a human donor in good health (CMV status not recorded). Some clones in this sample may be carry-over from other donors' samples. The CDR3 runs from the conserved cysteine through the conserved F or W. D genes are given only for firm matches. Some rows have no size entry. The others give once, few or many, or a class for an expanded clone.

CDR3aa,CDR3nt,d_gene,j_gene,abundance,v_gene,len
CASSLAFGTASSYEQYF,TGTGCCAGCAGCTTAGCGTTCGGGACAGCTAGCTCCTACGAGCAGTACTTC,TRBD1,TRBJ2-7,.,TRBV7-9,17
CASSQGPSGGKTQYF,TGTGCCAGCAGCCAAGGACCGAGTGGAGGAAAGACCCAGTACTTC,.,TRBJ2-5,.,TRBV3-1,15
CANSRRGQGDTQYF,TGTGCCAACTCCCGGCGGGGGCAGGGAGATACGCAGTATTTT,.,TRBJ2-3,.,TRBV11-2,14
CASSQDWGQGFFSPYEQYF,TGTGCCAGCAGCCAAGATTGGGGACAGGGGTTTTTTTCCCCCTACGAGCAGTACTTC,TRBD1,TRBJ2-7,few,TRBV4-2,19
CASSDRLGDEQYF,TGTGCCAGCAGCGACAGGCTGGGGGACGAGCAGTACTTC,.,TRBJ2-7,few,TRBV9,13
CASSSSVTGGFEQYF,TGTGCCAGCAGTTCCTCCGTGACAGGGGGGTTCGAGCAGTACTTC,TRBD1,TRBJ2-7,.,TRBV12-3/TRBV12-4,15
CASSSEVGQVTYEQYF,TGTGCCAGCAGCTCCGAGGTTGGGCAGGTAACCTACGAGCAGTACTTC,.,TRBJ2-7,.,TRBV7-9,16
CSARMGLAGSRGYEQYF,TGCAGTGCTAGGATGGGACTAGCGGGGTCAAGGGGCTACGAGCAGTACTTC,TRBD2,TRBJ2-7,many,TRBV20-1,17
CATSDRREGEQFF,TGTGCCACCAGTGATCGCAGGGAAGGTGAGCAGTTCTTC,.,TRBJ2-1,many,TRBV24-1,13
CASSPQTLTGGDTEAFF,TGTGCCAGCAGCCCTCAGACACTGACAGGGGGTGATACTGAAGCTTTCTTT,TRBD1,TRBJ1-1,few,TRBV7-2,17
CASSLRSGGNSPLHF,TGTGCCAGCAGCTTAAGGTCAGGGGGGAATTCACCCCTCCACTTT,TRBD1,TRBJ1-6,.,TRBV7-2,15
CASSGLQYTDTQYF,TGTGCCAGCAGTGGACTACAGTACACAGATACGCAGTATTTT,.,TRBJ2-3,.,TRBV6-1,14
CATSRDRWIPGNTIYF,TGTGCCACCAGCAGAGATAGGTGGATCCCTGGAAACACCATATATTTT,.,TRBJ1-3,.,TRBV15,16
CASSLDKPNTQYF,TGTGCCAGCAGCTTAGACAAGCCGAATACGCAGTATTTT,.,TRBJ2-3,few,TRBV7-3,13
CSARDWSGAEQYF,TGCAGTGCTAGAGATTGGTCAGGGGCCGAGCAGTACTTC,.,TRBJ2-7,.,TRBV20-1,13
CASSRGAEQPQHF,TGTGCCAGCAGTCGAGGGGCCGAACAGCCCCAGCATTTT,.,TRBJ1-5,few,TRBV6-1,13
CASSYSAGQGYEQYF,TGTGCCAGCAGTTACTCCGCGGGACAGGGCTACGAGCAGTACTTC,TRBD1,TRBJ2-7,.,TRBV6-2/TRBV6-3,15
CASSLEFGDNTDTQYF,TGTGCCAGCAGCTTAGAGTTTGGGGATAACACAGATACGCAGTATTTT,.,TRBJ2-3,.,TRBV7-9,16
CASSQDRNYGYTF,TGTGCCAGCAGCCAGGACAGGAACTATGGCTACACCTTC,TRBD1,TRBJ1-2,many,TRBV5-6,13
CASSPWRSPETGVNQPQHF,TGTGCCAGTAGCCCATGGAGGTCGCCCGAGACAGGGGTCAATCAGCCCCAGCATTTT,TRBD1,TRBJ1-5,many,TRBV19,19
CASSPGQRQGKSYNEQFF,TGCGCCAGCAGCCCCGGACAAAGACAGGGCAAGTCCTACAATGAGCAGTTCTTC,TRBD1,TRBJ2-1,.,TRBV4-3,18
CASSQEARGRDQETQYF,TGTGCCAGCAGCCAAGAAGCACGGGGGAGGGACCAAGAGACCCAGTACTTC,TRBD2,TRBJ2-5,.,TRBV3-1,17
CASSSSTGAGGRDTQYF,TGTGCCAGCAGCTCCTCCACTGGGGCGGGGGGGCGAGATACGCAGTATTTT,TRBD2,TRBJ2-3,few,TRBV7-8,17
CASSSADSGMNTEAFF,TGTGCCAGCAGCTCCGCCGACAGCGGCATGAACACTGAAGCTTTCTTT,.,TRBJ1-1,many,TRBV7-2,16
CASSFRSGVQETQYF,TGTGCCAGCAGTTTCCGGAGCGGTGTCCAAGAGACCCAGTACTTC,.,TRBJ2-5,many,TRBV7-2,15
CASSPQEAGETQYF,TGTGCCAGCAGTCCCCAAGAAGCCGGAGAGACCCAGTACTTC,.,TRBJ2-5,.,TRBV6-2/TRBV6-3,14
CASKGTGKFYEQYF,TGCGCCAGCAAGGGGACGGGGAAGTTCTACGAGCAGTACTTC,.,TRBJ2-7,.,TRBV10-2,14
CASSLDLANYGYTF,TGTGCCAGCAGCTTAGATCTGGCTAACTATGGCTACACCTTC,.,TRBJ1-2,many,TRBV7-6,14
CASSQDLGYEQYF,TGTGCCAGCAGCCAAGATCTCGGATACGAGCAGTACTTC,.,TRBJ2-7,.,TRBV14,13
CATSGPLAGGADTQYF,TGTGCCACCAGTGGTCCACTTGCGGGGGGAGCAGATACGCAGTATTTT,TRBD2,TRBJ2-3,few,TRBV24-1,16
CTSSQRFGVRVTGELFF,TGTACCAGCAGCCAGAGGTTCGGGGTCCGAGTCACCGGGGAGCTGTTTTTT,.,TRBJ2-2,.,TRBV7-6,17
CATSDYGTGDYEQYF,TGTGCCACCAGTGATTACGGGACAGGGGACTACGAGCAGTACTTC,TRBD1,TRBJ2-7,.,TRBV24-1,15
CASAGPNTEAFF,TGTGCCAGTGCAGGCCCGAACACTGAAGCTTTCTTT,.,TRBJ1-1,.,TRBV19,12
CASGQTAKNIQYF,TGTGCCAGCGGGCAGACGGCCAAAAACATTCAGTACTTC,.,TRBJ2-4,.,TRBV7-8,13
CASSKQGGTYEQYF,TGTGCCAGCAGTAAACAGGGCGGCACCTACGAGCAGTACTTC,.,TRBJ2-7,.,TRBV6-1,14
CSASTFRGGEPQHF,TGCAGTGCTAGCACCTTCAGGGGTGGGGAGCCCCAGCATTTT,.,TRBJ1-5,.,TRBV20-1,14